This entry features one T cell receptor (beta chain) sequence. Antigen specificity is unknown. The data stem from a study of cytomegalovirus exposure and HLA in healthy donors. General study points: Rarity held for most TCR sequences, but there were some public TCRs that occurred in many donors.

Germline-derived CDR1 and CDR2 are MNHEY and SMNVEV (reference sequence). V gave up 4 bases and J gave up 6 bases; unmatched junction bases: 9. CDR3 length: 15 residues. PCR amplification relied on 60 Vbeta primers (plus 13 Jbeta primers). Assay: immunoSEQ multiplex PCR; the TCRdb copy retains only in-frame clones and omits some. The sample lists some 200,000 clones, 62% occurring once. The receptor was derived from a middle-aged man in good health and CMV-seronegative. V gene TRBV27 combines with J gene TRBJ2-3; the match to TRBD1 covers 8 bases. The source material was PBMCs. In nucleotides, the CDR3 is TGTGCCAGCAGTTCCCCGGGACAGGTTTTGGATACGCAGTATTTT. It translates to CASSSPGQVLDTQYF.